The T cell receptor beta chain described here comes from a study of shared clonotypes between healthy human individuals. Participating donors were healthy, HIV-negative adults free of recent acute infections or vaccinations. Genomic DNA for unsorted samples was obtained from around 94 million PBMCs. There are 14 residues in the CDR3. Trimming cost V 6 bases and J 3 bases; bases outside gene matches: 4. Germline V gene data show CDR1 as MRHNA and CDR2 as SNTAGT. The assay was immunoSEQ multiplex PCR, and TCRdb's table has in-frame clones only and misses some. The table shows about half a million clones, with approximately 84% occurring only once.

The receptor comes from a middle-aged woman in good health. Some clones in this sample may be carry-over from other donors' samples. Sequencing was done on a sample of PBMCs. This rearrangement joins TRBV6-4 to TRBJ2-2; 7 bases align to TRBD1. CDR3 in amino acids: CASRVQGDTGELFF. CDR3 bases: TGTGCCAGCAGAGTTCAGGGGGACACCGGGGAGCTGTTTTTT.